Sequencing of this T cell receptor beta chain was carried out in a study of T cells in Graves' hyperthyroidism and ophthalmopathy. The CDR3 has 14 amino acids. V was clipped by 3 bases and J by 5 bases, with 12 bases between them. Per germline, CDR1 KGHSH and CDR2 LQKENI. The TCR beta CDR3 regions underwent amplification using RNA transcripts as the source. HTBI primers were the set used in a first-round RT-PCR of the TCR CDR3. TCRdb passed the multiplex PCR reads through MiXCR, listing each CDR3 protein once. The data hold around 210,000 distinct CDR3 sequences, with roughly a sixth observed a single time. Stable Graves' hyperthyroidism meant no ophthalmopathy progression within 18 months. Patients were excluded because of uncontrolled infection, other autoimmune disease, pregnancy or lactation. PBMCs were derived from approximately 10 ml fresh peripheral blood. There are many counts of this clonotype.

The chain carries TRBV18 and TRBJ2-3; TRBD2 is a possible D gene (6 bases). The source is a woman aged 45-65 years with Graves' hyperthyroidism. Sequenced sample: blood. For the CDR3, the DNA is TGTGCCAGCTCACCGAGGACGGAGGGAGATACGCAGTATTTT. Translation: CASSPRTEGDTQYF.